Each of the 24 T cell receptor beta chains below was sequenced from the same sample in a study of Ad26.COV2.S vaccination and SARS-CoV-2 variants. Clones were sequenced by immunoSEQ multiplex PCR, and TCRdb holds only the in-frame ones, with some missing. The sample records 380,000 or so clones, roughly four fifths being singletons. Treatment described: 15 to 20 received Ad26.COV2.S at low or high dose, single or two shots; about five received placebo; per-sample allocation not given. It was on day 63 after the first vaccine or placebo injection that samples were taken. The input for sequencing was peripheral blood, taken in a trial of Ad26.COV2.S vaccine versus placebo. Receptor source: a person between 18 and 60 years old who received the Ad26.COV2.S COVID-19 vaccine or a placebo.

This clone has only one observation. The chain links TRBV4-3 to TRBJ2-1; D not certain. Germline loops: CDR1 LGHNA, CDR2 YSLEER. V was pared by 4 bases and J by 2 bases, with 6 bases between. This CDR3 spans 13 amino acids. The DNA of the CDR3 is TGCGCCAGCAGCCCGGACCCCTACAATGAGCAGTTCTTC. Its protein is CASSPDPYNEQFF.

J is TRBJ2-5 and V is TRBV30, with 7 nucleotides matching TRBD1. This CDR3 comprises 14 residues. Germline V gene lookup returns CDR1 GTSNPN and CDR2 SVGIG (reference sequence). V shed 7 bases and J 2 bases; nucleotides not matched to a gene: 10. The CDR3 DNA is TGTGCCTCCCAGACAGGGACCCTTCAAGAGACCCAGTACTTC. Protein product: CASQTGTLQETQYF.

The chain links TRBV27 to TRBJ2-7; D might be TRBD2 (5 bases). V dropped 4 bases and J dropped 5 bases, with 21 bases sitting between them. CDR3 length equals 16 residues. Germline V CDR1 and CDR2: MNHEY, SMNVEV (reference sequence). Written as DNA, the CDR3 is TGTGCCAGCAGTTCAATCGGGGTGCTGAATATGAACGAGCAGTACTTC. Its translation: CASSSIGVLNMNEQYF.

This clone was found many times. In DNA, the CDR3 is TGTGCCAGTAGTAAACCCGGGACAGATACTCAGCCCCAGCATTTT. Its protein product is CASSKPGTDTQPQHF. V gene TRBV19 combines with J gene TRBJ1-5; TRBD1 matches at 7 bases. The ends lost 4 bases at V and 6 bases at J; junction bases unmatched: 9. Germline lookup yields CDR1 LNHDA and CDR2 SQIVND (reference sequence). This CDR3 comprises 15 residues.

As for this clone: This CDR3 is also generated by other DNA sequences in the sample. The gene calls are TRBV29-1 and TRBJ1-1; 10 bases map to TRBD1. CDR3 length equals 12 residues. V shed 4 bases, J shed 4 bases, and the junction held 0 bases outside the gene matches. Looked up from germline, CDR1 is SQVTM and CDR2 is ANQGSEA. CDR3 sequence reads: CSVGTGGTEAFF. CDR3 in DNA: TGCAGCGTTGGGACAGGGGGCACTGAAGCTTTCTTT.

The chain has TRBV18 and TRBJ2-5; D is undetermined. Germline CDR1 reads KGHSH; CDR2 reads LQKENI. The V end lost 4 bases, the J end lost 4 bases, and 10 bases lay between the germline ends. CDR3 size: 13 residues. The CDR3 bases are TGTGCCAGCTCACTGGATGTCAGAGAGACCCAGTACTTC. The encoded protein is CASSLDVRETQYF. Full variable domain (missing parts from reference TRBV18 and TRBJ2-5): NAGVMQNPRHLVRRRGQEARLRCSPMKGHSHVYWYRQLPEEGLKFMVYLQKENIIDESGMPKERFSAEFPKEGPSILRIQQVVRGDSAAYFCASSLDVRETQYFGPGTRLLVL.

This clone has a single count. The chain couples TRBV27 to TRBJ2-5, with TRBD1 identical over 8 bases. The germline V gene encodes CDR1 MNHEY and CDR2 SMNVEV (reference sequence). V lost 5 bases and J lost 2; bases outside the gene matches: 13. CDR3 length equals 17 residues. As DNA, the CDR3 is TGTGCCAGCAGTCTTAACCTCGGGACAGGTACTCAAGAGACCCAGTACTTC. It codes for CASSLNLGTGTQETQYF.

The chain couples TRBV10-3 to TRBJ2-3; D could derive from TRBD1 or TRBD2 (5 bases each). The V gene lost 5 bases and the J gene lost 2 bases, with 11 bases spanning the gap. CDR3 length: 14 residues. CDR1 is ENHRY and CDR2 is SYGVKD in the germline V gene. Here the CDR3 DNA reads TGTGCCATCAGTTCGGGACGCCCCACAGATACGCAGTATTTT. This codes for CAISSGRPTDTQYF.

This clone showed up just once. The CDR3: CASSIVWQSNSPLHF. The CDR3 DNA is TGTGCCAGTAGTATAGTTTGGCAAAGTAATTCACCCCTCCACTTT. The chain employs TRBV19 and TRBJ1-6; D remains unclear. This CDR3 spans 15 amino acids. The V and J ends lost 1 base and 6 bases respectively, with 10 bases between them. Germline lookup yields CDR1 LNHDA and CDR2 SQIVND (reference sequence). The entire variable domain, with the rest obtained from reference TRBV19 and TRBJ1-6, is as follows: DGGITQSPKYLFRKEGQNVTLSCEQNLNHDAMYWYRQDPGQGLRLIYYSQIVNDFQKGDIAEGYSVSREKKESFPLTVTSAQKNPTAFYLCASSIVWQSNSPLHFGNGTRLTVT.

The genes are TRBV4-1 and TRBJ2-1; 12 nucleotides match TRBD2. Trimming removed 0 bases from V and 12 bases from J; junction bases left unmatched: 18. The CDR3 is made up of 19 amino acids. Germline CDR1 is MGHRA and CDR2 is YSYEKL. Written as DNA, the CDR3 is TGCGCCAGCAGCCAAGATTTGGGACTAGCGGGTAGGGGGGGACAGGCGCAGTTCTTC. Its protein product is CASSQDLGLAGRGGQAQFF.

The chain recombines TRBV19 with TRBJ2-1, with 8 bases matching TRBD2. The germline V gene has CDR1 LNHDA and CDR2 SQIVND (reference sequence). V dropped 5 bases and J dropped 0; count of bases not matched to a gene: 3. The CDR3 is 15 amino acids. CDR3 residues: CASSLAGSSYNEQFF. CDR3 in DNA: TGTGCCAGTAGTCTAGCGGGTTCCTCCTACAATGAGCAGTTCTTC.

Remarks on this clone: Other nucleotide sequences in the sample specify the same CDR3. In DNA form, the CDR3 reads TGTGCCAGCAGCTTAGAGGTGTCCCCCGGGGGCTACACCTTC. It yields the protein CASSLEVSPGGYTF. The chain has TRBV7-9 and TRBJ1-2; no reliable D call. The germline V gene encodes CDR1 SEHNR and CDR2 FQNEAQ (reference sequence). The CDR3 runs 14 residues. Deletions cut 1 base from V and 8 bases from J, with 14 bases between.

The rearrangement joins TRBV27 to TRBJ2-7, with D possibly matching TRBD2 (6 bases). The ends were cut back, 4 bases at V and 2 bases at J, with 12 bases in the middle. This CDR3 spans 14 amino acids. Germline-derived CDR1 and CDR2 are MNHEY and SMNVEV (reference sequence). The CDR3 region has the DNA TGTGCCAGCAGTTCCAGGAGGGGAACCTACGAGCAGTACTTC. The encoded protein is CASSSRRGTYEQYF.

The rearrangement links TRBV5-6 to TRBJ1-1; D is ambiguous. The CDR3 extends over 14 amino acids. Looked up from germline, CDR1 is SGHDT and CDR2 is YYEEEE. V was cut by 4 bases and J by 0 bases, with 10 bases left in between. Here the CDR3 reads CASSLPLVNTEAFF. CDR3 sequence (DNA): TGTGCCAGCAGCCTACCACTAGTGAACACTGAAGCTTTCTTT.

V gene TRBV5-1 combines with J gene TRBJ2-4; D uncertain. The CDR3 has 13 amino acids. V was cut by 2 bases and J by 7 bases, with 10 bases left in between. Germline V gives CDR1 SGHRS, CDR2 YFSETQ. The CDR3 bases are TGCGCCAGCAGCTTTAACACCCGGAACATTCAGTACTTC. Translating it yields CASSFNTRNIQYF.

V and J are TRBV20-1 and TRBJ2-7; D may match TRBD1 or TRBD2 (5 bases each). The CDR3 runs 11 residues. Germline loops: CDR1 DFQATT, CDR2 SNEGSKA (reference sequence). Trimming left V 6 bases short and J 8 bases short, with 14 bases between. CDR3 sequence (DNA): TGCAGTGCCTATCGCTGGGGGAAGCAGTACTTC. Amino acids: CSAYRWGKQYF.

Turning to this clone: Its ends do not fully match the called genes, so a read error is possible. This chain's CDR3 is CASSLDRASGEAFF. CDR3 sequence (DNA): TGTGCCAGTAGTTTAGACAGGGCAAGTGGTGAAGCTTTCTTT. The chain joins TRBV19 to TRBJ1-1; TRBD1 matches 7 bases. This CDR3 contains 14 residues. Germline lookup yields CDR1 LNHDA and CDR2 SQIVND (reference sequence).

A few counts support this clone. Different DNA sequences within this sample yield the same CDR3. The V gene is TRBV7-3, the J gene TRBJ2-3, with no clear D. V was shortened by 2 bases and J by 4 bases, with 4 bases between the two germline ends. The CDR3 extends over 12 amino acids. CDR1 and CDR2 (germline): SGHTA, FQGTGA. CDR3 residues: CASSLGPDTQYF. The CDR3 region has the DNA TGTGCCAGCAGCTTAGGACCAGATACGCAGTATTTT.

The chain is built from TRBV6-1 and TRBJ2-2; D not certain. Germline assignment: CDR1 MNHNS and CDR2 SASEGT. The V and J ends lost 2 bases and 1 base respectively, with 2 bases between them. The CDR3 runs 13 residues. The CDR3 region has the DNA TGTGCCAGCAGTGAATTGAACACCGGGGAGCTGTTTTTT. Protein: CASSELNTGELFF.

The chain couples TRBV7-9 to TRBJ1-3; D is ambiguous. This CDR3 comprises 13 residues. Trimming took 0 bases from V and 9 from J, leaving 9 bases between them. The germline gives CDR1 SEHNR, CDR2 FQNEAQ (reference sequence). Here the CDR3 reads CASSLAQSGTIYF. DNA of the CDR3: TGTGCCAGCAGCTTAGCGCAGTCTGGCACCATATATTTT.

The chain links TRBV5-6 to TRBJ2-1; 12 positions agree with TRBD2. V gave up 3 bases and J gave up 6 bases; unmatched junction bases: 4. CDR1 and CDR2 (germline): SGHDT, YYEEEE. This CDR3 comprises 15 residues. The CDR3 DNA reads TGTGCCAGCAGCTCCCTAGCGGGGGGGCTCAATGAGCAGTTCTTC. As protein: CASSSLAGGLNEQFF.

The chain's CDR3 is CASSQDEGSTRDETQYF. CDR3 sequence (DNA): TGCGCCAGCAGCCAAGATGAGGGGAGTACACGGGATGAGACCCAGTACTTC. V and J are TRBV4-1 and TRBJ2-5; either TRBD1 or TRBD2 may supply D (5 bases each). The CDR3 runs to 17 residues. Germline assignment: CDR1 MGHRA and CDR2 YSYEKL. V was cut by 0 bases and J by 5 bases, with 19 bases left in between.

CDR3 sequence (DNA): TGTGCCAGCGCTTACCCGGGCAGCTCTGAAAAACTGTTTTTT. Translated: CASAYPGSSEKLFF. This chain uses TRBV28 with TRBJ1-4; D ambiguous. In germline, CDR1 is MDHEN, CDR2 SYDVKM. Trimming cost V 8 bases and J 7 bases, with 17 bases left between them. The CDR3 totals 14 residues.

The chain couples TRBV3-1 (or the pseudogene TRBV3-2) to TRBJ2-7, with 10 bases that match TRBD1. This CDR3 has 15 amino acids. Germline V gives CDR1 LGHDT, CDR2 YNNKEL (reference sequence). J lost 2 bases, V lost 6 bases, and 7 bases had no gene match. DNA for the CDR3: TGTGCCAGCAGTCCGGGGGACAGGGGCACCTACGAGCAGTACTTC. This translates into CASSPGDRGTYEQYF.